Each of the 13 T cell receptor beta chains below was sequenced from the same sample in a study of identical twins listed by TCRdb under 2016. The library was produced with 5' RACE. Data came from an Illumina HiSeq 2000. Starting from the raw public reads, TCRdb applied fastp trimming at Q25, assembled clones with MiXCR and retained in-frame beta chains. Each CDR3 protein appears once, grouped with its most common genes and DNA. Counted in this sample were about 520,000 distinct CDR3 sequences; under 25% of them appeared once. The top ten clonotypes cover around 0.9% of the sample. This sample also belongs to another study, concerning T cells expressing NK-cell markers.

Sequencing was done on a sample of CD4+ T cells sorted from blood. Receptor source: a young woman in good health.

This chain uses TRBV12-3 or TRBV12-4 with TRBJ2-1; D not certain. The V end lost 3 bases, the J end lost 0 bases, and 6 bases lay between the germline ends. The CDR3 consists of 14 residues. The CDR3 nucleotides are TGTGCCAGCAGTTTCTCCCACTCCTACAATGAGCAGTTCTTC. The encoded protein is CASSFSHSYNEQFF.

The chain is built from TRBV20-1 and TRBJ1-1, with D tentatively TRBD1 (6 bases). Germline CDR1 reads DFQATT; CDR2 reads SNEGSKA (reference sequence). The CDR3 is 14 amino acids. Deletions cut 6 bases from V and 0 bases from J, with 14 bases between. CDR3 in DNA: TGCAGTGCCGGCAGGACAGACCTGAACACTGAAGCTTTCTTT. It specifies CSAGRTDLNTEAFF.

This clonotype was seen only a few times. This chain connects TRBV7-2 to TRBJ2-1, with D possibly being TRBD1 or TRBD2 (6 bases each). The CDR3 extends over 15 amino acids. Trimming cost V 5 bases and J 5 bases, with 16 bases left between them. CDR1 and CDR2 from the germline V gene are SGHTA and FQGNSA. CDR3 nucleotides: TGTGCCAGCAGCCCCCCGTCGGGGGCCCACAATGAGCAGTTCTTC. Translated, it gives CASSPPSGAHNEQFF.

The DNA of the CDR3 is TGTGCCAGCAGTGAAGGCACGGCTGATGGCTACACCTTC. Residues: CASSEGTADGYTF. The J gene is TRBJ1-2, the V gene TRBV6-1; D gene ambiguous. Germline CDR1 is MNHNS and CDR2 is SASEGT. The CDR3 spans 13 residues. V was shortened by 1 base and J by 6 bases, with 9 bases between the two germline ends.

J is TRBJ2-3 and V is TRBV20-1; 8 nucleotides match TRBD1. This CDR3 region has 13 residues. Germline-derived CDR1 and CDR2 are DFQATT and SNEGSKA (reference sequence). Trimming removed 6 bases from V and 6 bases from J; junction bases left unmatched: 8. Here the CDR3 DNA reads TGCAGTGCCGGACAGGGATATAGTGATACGCAGTATTTT. Translated: CSAGQGYSDTQYF.

This clonotype has a single count. This chain uses TRBV7-2 with TRBJ2-2, with TRBD1 matching 9 bases. Germline loops: CDR1 SGHTA, CDR2 FQGNSA. This CDR3 is 16 amino acids long. The V gene end was trimmed by 0 bases and the J gene end by 5 bases; junction bases not matched to a gene: 4. CDR3 nucleotide sequence: TGTGCCAGCAGCTTAGCGGGACAGGGTCGAACCGGGGAGCTGTTTTTT. It encodes CASSLAGQGRTGELFF.

The CDR3 coding sequence is TGTGCCAGCTCACCACCCGACGAAGAGACCCAGTACTTC. Translating it yields CASSPPDEETQYF. The chain employs TRBV18 and TRBJ2-5; the D is unclear. The V and J ends lost 0 bases and 3 bases respectively, with 5 bases between them. Per the germline V gene, CDR1 is KGHSH and CDR2 is LQKENI. CDR3 size: 13 residues. The complete variable domain, with remaining parts taken from reference TRBV18 and TRBJ2-5, reads NAGVMQNPRHLVRRRGQEARLRCSPMKGHSHVYWYRQLPEEGLKFMVYLQKENIIDESGMPKERFSAEFPKEGPSILRIQQVVRGDSAAYFCASSPPDEETQYFGPGTRLLVL.

This clonotype was counted a few times. The V call is TRBV12-3 or TRBV12-4, the J call TRBJ1-1, with D tentatively TRBD1 (6 bases). The CDR3 has 15 amino acids. The germline V and J ends were trimmed by 5 bases and 2 bases, with 15 bases remaining between them. The CDR3 nucleotides are TGTGCCAGCAGTCCGTTACAGGGTTTCAACACTGAAGCTTTCTTT. It codes for CASSPLQGFNTEAFF.

The chain uses TRBV10-3 and TRBJ2-1; possible D gene TRBD2, 6 bases. This CDR3 is 17 amino acids long. The germline V and J ends were trimmed by 3 bases and 1 base, with 16 bases remaining between them. Germline V gene sequence: CDR1 ENHRY, CDR2 SYGVKD. CDR3 sequence (DNA): TGTGCCATCAGTGACCAACCCAGCGGGCTGTCCTACAATGAGCAGTTCTTC. Amino acids: CAISDQPSGLSYNEQFF.

The chain recombines TRBV5-4 with TRBJ2-7, with a tentative D call TRBD1 (6 bases). The CDR3 totals 13 residues. The V gene's germline CDR1 is SGHNT and CDR2 YYREEE (reference sequence). The V and J ends lost 1 base and 5 bases respectively, with 10 bases between them. DNA for the CDR3: TGTGCCAGCAGCTTGAACAGGGACCACGAGCAGTACTTC. This translates into CASSLNRDHEQYF. Full variable domain (missing parts from reference TRBV5-4 and TRBJ2-7): ETGVTQSPTHLIKTRGQQVTLRCSSQSGHNTVSWYQQALGQGPQFIFQYYREEENGRGNFPPRFSGLQFPNYSSELNVNALELDDSALYLCASSLNRDHEQYFGPGTRLTVT.

This clonotype has ten or more counts. V usage is TRBV20-1 and J usage is TRBJ2-3; 8 positions agree with TRBD1. The V segment lost 6 bases and the J segment 2 bases; nucleotides outside the gene matches: 7. CDR1 is DFQATT and CDR2 is SNEGSKA in the germline V gene (reference sequence). CDR3 length: 14 amino acids. CDR3 protein: CSAGDRGTTDTQYF. DNA of the CDR3: TGCAGTGCGGGCGACAGGGGAACCACAGATACGCAGTATTTT.

The V gene is TRBV9, the J gene TRBJ2-3, with 9 bases fitting TRBD2. Germline V gene lookup returns CDR1 SGDLS and CDR2 YYNGEE. The J segment lost 4 bases and the V segment lost 0 bases, leaving 3 bases of the junction unmatched. The CDR3 sequence is 15 residues long. CDR3 protein: CASSVEGLASDTQYF. CDR3 sequence (DNA): TGTGCCAGCAGCGTAGAGGGACTAGCATCAGATACGCAGTATTTT.

In DNA, the CDR3 is TGTGCCAGCAGTTCCCGGGGACGGGGAAACAGCGAGCAGTACTTC. Its protein product is CASSSRGRGNSEQYF. J is TRBJ2-7 and V is TRBV6-5; D is perhaps TRBD1 or TRBD2 (5 bases each). V lost 4 bases and J 6 bases, leaving 19 bases between the germline ends. CDR3 size: 15 residues. Germline loops: CDR1 MNHEY, CDR2 SVGAGI.